One TCR beta chain is described in this entry. As yet, its antigen is unknown. The table came from immunoSEQ multiplex PCR; TCRdb's copy has only in-frame clones and leaves some out. The sample records some 10,000 clones, around 57% being singletons. The sample belongs to a study of STAT3 mutations in large granular lymphocyte leukemia. This CDR3 contains 13 residues. Per the germline V gene, CDR1 is GTSNPN and CDR2 is SVGIG (reference sequence). V was clipped by 3 bases and J by 5 bases, with 13 bases between them. Points from the study as a whole: In T-cell large granular lymphocyte leukemia, about half of patients showed multiple immunodominant subclonotypes.

This receptor was taken from a boy younger than 18 with T-cell large granular lymphocyte leukemia. Some clones in this sample may be carry-over from other donors' samples. The sample comprised peripheral blood mononuclear cells. The V call is TRBV30, the J call TRBJ2-5; D remains ambiguous. The CDR3 reads CAWSVGVSETQYF. The CDR3 nucleotides read TGTGCCTGGAGCGTTGGTGTATCGGAGACCCAGTACTTC.